The rows below give T cell receptor beta chains drawn from one sample of a study of cytomegalovirus exposure and HLA in healthy donors. Profiling relied on immunoSEQ multiplex PCR, and the TCRdb table lists in-frame clones only, not all of them. Among tens of thousands of clones listed, about four fifths were seen once. Sample: PBMCs. These receptors all come from a male donor in good health and CMV-seropositive. CDR3s include the opening cysteine and the closing phenylalanine or tryptophan. The order of the fields is J gene, clone size, D gene, V gene, CDR3 protein, CDR3 DNA. D genes are given only for firm matches. Size tells how often a clone was seen (once, few, many) or the class of an expanded clone, and some rows leave it out.

>TRBJ2-1|-|-|TRBV25-1
CASSGSERSNEQFF
TGTGCCAGCAGTGGATCCGAGAGAAGCAATGAGCAGTTCTTC
>TRBJ2-5|-|-|TRBV2
CASKGGVGETQYF
TGTGCCAGCAAAGGCGGGGTTGGGGAGACCCAGTACTTC
>TRBJ1-1|-|-|TRBV28
CASSFPRTVRYTEAFF
TGTGCCAGCAGTTTTCCCCGGACAGTTCGCTACACTGAAGCTTTCTTT
>TRBJ2-5|few|-|TRBV10-3
CAISANGPQYF
TGTGCCATCAGCGCAAACGGTCCCCAGTACTTC
>TRBJ2-5|-|TRBD2|TRBV6-5
CASSQGLVAETQYF
TGTGCCAGCAGTCAGGGACTAGTTGCAGAGACCCAGTACTTC
>TRBJ1-1|-|-|TRBV4-2
CASMDSVQGFTEAFF
TGTGCCAGCATGGACTCGGTGCAAGGGTTCACTGAAGCTTTCTTT
>TRBJ1-5|-|-|TRBV7-9
CASSLGEQPQHF
TGTGCCAGCAGCCTAGGGGAGCAGCCCCAGCATTTT
>TRBJ1-6|-|-|TRBV6-5
CASSWPDSPLHF
TGTGCCAGCAGTTGGCCAGATTCACCCCTCCACTTT
>TRBJ1-1|-|-|TRBV19
CASSLMNTEAFF
TGTGCCAGTAGTTTAATGAACACTGAAGCTTTCTTT
>TRBJ1-3|-|-|TRBV14
CASSQEFEGVKRNTIYF
TGTGCCAGCAGCCAAGAGTTTGAGGGTGTTAAGAGAAACACCATATATTTT
>TRBJ2-1|-|TRBD1|TRBV7-3
CASSFGQGNYNEQFF
TGTGCCAGCAGCTTTGGACAGGGAAACTACAATGAGCAGTTCTTC
>TRBJ1-5|-|-|TRBV5-5
CASSSGGDSPQHF
TGTGCCAGCAGCTCCGGCGGGGATTCGCCCCAGCATTTT
>TRBJ1-1|-|TRBD1|TRBV2
CASIQGAVESEAFF
TGTGCCAGCATCCAGGGGGCGGTGGAATCCGAAGCTTTCTTT
>TRBJ2-2|-|TRBD2|TRBV29-1
CSVVGRREGAGELFF
TGCAGCGTTGTAGGGCGGCGGGAGGGAGCCGGGGAGCTGTTTTTT
>TRBJ2-4|-|-|TRBV7-3
CASSLGSAGNIQYF
TGTGCCAGCAGCTTAGGGTCGGCGGGGAACATTCAGTACTTC
>TRBJ2-7|-|TRBD2|TRBV30
CAWSVGLAETYEQYF
TGTGCCTGGAGTGTTGGACTAGCGGAAACCTACGAGCAGTACTTC
>TRBJ2-1|-|-|TRBV11-2
CASSLDLFSKQFF
TGTGCCAGCAGCTTAGATTTGTTTAGTAAGCAGTTCTTC
>TRBJ2-7|-|-|TRBV5-1
CASSLGHSSSYEQYF
TGCGCCAGCAGCTTAGGACATTCCTCCTCCTACGAGCAGTACTTC
>TRBJ2-3|-|-|TRBV5-6
CASSLALSGNGDTQYF
TGTGCCAGCAGCTTGGCACTGAGCGGTAATGGGGATACGCAGTATTTT
>TRBJ1-5|-|TRBD1|TRBV7-8
CASSSRQGQPQHF
TGTGCCAGCAGCTCGCGACAGGGCCAGCCCCAGCATTTT
>TRBJ2-1|-|TRBD2|TRBV11-2
CASSPGTSGRASSYNEQFF
TGTGCCAGCAGCCCCGGGACTAGCGGGAGGGCCAGCTCCTACAATGAGCAGTTCTTC
>TRBJ2-3|-|TRBD2|TRBV13
CASSGERGMTDTQYF
TGTGCCAGCAGCGGTGAGCGGGGGATGACAGATACGCAGTATTTT
>TRBJ2-2|-|-|TRBV11-2
CASSPNTGELFF
TGTGCCAGCAGCCCCAATACCGGGGAGCTGTTTTTT
>TRBJ2-2|-|-|TRBV5-6
CASSLQGYGAGELFF
TGTGCCAGCAGCTTGCAGGGGTATGGGGCCGGGGAGCTGTTTTTT
>TRBJ2-1|few|TRBD2|TRBV6-5
CASSYSIAGGGNEQFF
TGTGCCAGCAGTTACTCGATAGCGGGGGGCGGGAATGAGCAGTTCTTC
>TRBJ2-1|-|TRBD1|TRBV7-6
CASSWDSLNEQFF
TGTGCCAGCAGCTGGGACAGCCTAAATGAGCAGTTCTTC
>TRBJ2-5|-|TRBD2|TRBV2
CASSEAGLAGVLETQYF
TGTGCCAGCAGTGAAGCGGGACTAGCGGGAGTCTTGGAGACCCAGTACTTC
>TRBJ2-1|-|TRBD2|TRBV6-1
CASSTIPSGYNEQFF
TGTGCCAGCAGTACGATCCCTAGCGGTTACAATGAGCAGTTCTTC
>TRBJ1-2|-|TRBD1|TRBV4-2
CASSPRDSPSGYTF
TGTGCCAGCAGCCCCCGGGACAGTCCCTCTGGCTACACCTTC
>TRBJ1-5|-|TRBD1|TRBV18
CASSRQGKDQPQHF
TGTGCCAGCTCCCGACAGGGAAAGGACCAGCCCCAGCATTTT
>TRBJ1-1|-|-|TRBV19
CASSLGANTEAFF
TGTGCCAGTAGTTTAGGCGCCAACACTGAAGCTTTCTTT
>TRBJ2-7|-|TRBD1|TRBV5-1
CASTLTGDIYEQYF
TGCGCCAGCACCCTGACAGGGGACATCTACGAGCAGTACTTC
>TRBJ2-7|-|-|TRBV4-1
CASSQDKVAKQYF
TGCGCCAGCAGCCAAGATAAGGTAGCGAAGCAGTACTTC
>TRBJ2-3|-|-|TRBV4-2
CASSQVGEPDTQYF
TGTGCCAGCAGCCAAGTAGGGGAACCAGATACGCAGTATTTT
>TRBJ2-1|-|TRBD2|TRBV15
CATSRGTIREGYNEQFF
TGTGCCACCAGCAGAGGTACCATACGGGAGGGCTACAATGAGCAGTTCTTC
>TRBJ1-1|-|-|TRBV10-3
CAIRGTGNTEAFF
TGTGCCATCAGGGGAACAGGGAACACTGAAGCTTTCTTT
>TRBJ1-5|-|-|TRBV15
CATSGRTVLHNQPQHF
TGTGCCACCAGCGGTCGTACAGTGCTACACAATCAGCCCCAGCATTTT
>TRBJ2-5|-|TRBD1|TRBV5-1
CASGVGRGLGTQETQYF
TGCGCCAGCGGAGTGGGCAGGGGGCTTGGGACCCAAGAGACCCAGTACTTC
>TRBJ1-1|-|-|TRBV19
CASSIVGLGETEAFF
TGTGCCAGTAGTATAGTCGGACTAGGGGAGACTGAAGCTTTCTTT
>TRBJ2-1|once|TRBD2|TRBV5-6
CASSLRLAGGDEQFF
TGTGCCAGCAGCTTGAGGCTAGCGGGAGGCGATGAGCAGTTCTTC
>TRBJ1-5|once|-|TRBV5-5
CASSLGGLGGRNEPQHF
TGTGCCAGCAGCTTGGGCGGTCTCGGGGGGCGCAACGAGCCCCAGCATTTT
>TRBJ2-2|-|-|TRBV5-1
CASSQDWNTGELFF
TGCGCCAGCAGCCAAGACTGGAACACCGGGGAGCTGTTTTTT
>TRBJ2-3|few|-|TRBV5-1
CASRTDSYPKLSTDTQYF
TGCGCCAGCAGAACGGACAGTTATCCCAAGCTCAGCACAGATACGCAGTATTTT
>TRBJ2-3|-|TRBD2|TRBV7-9
CASSLLAGFTDTQYF
TGTGCCAGCAGCTTACTAGCGGGATTCACAGATACGCAGTATTTT
>TRBJ1-6|-|TRBD1|TRBV7-2
CASSETGFVVNSPLHF
TGTGCCAGCAGCGAGACAGGGTTTGTAGTTAATTCACCCCTCCACTTT